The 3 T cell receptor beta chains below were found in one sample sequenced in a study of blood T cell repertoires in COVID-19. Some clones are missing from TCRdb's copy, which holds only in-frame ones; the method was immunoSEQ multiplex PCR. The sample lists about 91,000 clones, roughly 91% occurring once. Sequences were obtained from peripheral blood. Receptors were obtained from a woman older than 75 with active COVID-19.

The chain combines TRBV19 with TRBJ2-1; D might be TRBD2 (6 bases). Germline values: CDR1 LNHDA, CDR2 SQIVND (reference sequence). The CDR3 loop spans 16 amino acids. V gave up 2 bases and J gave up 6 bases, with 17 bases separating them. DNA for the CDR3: TGTGCCAGTAGTATAAGGAAGGAGGGGCCCAGCAATGAGCAGTTCTTC. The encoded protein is CASSIRKEGPSNEQFF.

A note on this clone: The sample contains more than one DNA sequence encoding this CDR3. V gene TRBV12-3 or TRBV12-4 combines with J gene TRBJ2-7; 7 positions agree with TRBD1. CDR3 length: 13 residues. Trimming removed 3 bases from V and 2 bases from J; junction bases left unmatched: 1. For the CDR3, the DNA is TGTGCCAGCAGTTTCCAGGGGGCCTACGAGCAGTACTTC. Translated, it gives CASSFQGAYEQYF.

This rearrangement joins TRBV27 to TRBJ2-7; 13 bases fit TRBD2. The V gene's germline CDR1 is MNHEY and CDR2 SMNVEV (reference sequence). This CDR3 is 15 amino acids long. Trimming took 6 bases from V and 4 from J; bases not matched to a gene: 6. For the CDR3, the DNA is TGTGCCAGCAGACCACTAGCGGGAGGGCCTTACGAGCAGTACTTC. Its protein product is CASRPLAGGPYEQYF.